This T cell receptor (beta chain) was retrieved from a study of PD-L1 blockade in urothelial cancer. The time point denotes: pretreatment peripheral blood. Profiled with immunoSEQ multiplex PCR; TCRdb holds only in-frame clones, not every one. The sample has tens of thousands of clones; about 90% are singletons. The CDR3 sequence is 15 residues long. Between the trimmed V and J ends, which lost 2 bases and 0 bases, there was a span of 11 bases. Germline V gene lookup returns CDR1 SGHAT and CDR2 FQNNGV. The V call is TRBV11-2, the J call TRBJ2-7, with a weak D call TRBD2 (6 bases). The source of this sequence is a man in his 70s with urothelial cancer. Material: PBMCs, obtained around atezolizumab (anti-PD-L1) treatment. CDR3 sequence (DNA): TGTGCCAGCAGCTTATTACAGCGGGCCTCCTACGAGCAGTACTTC. Protein sequence: CASSLLQRASYEQYF.